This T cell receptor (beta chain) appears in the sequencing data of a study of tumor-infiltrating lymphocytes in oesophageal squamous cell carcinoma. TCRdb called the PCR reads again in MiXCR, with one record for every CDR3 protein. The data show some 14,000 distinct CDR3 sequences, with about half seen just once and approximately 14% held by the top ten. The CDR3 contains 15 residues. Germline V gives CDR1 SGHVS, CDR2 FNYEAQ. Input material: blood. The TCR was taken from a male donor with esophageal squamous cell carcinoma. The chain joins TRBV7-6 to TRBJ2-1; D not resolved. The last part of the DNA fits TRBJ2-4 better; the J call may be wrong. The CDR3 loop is CASSLCQTPKNIQYF. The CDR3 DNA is TGTGCCAGCAGCTTATGCCAGACCCCCAAAAACATTCAGTACTTC.